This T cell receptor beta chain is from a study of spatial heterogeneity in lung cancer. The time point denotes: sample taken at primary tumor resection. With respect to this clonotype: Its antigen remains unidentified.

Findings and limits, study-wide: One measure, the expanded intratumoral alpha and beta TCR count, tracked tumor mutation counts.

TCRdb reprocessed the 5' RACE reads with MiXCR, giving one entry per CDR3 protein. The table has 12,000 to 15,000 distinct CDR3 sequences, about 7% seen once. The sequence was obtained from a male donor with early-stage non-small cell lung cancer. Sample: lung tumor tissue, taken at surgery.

This CDR3 is CSASGTGRYEQYF. The CDR3 DNA is TGCAGTGCTAGTGGGACAGGGCGTTACGAGCAGTACTTC. The chain recombines TRBV20-1 with TRBJ2-7; 9 positions match TRBD1. The CDR3 consists of 13 residues. Per germline, CDR1 DFQATT and CDR2 SNEGSKA (reference sequence). Trimming took 3 bases from V and 4 from J; bases not matched to a gene: 4.